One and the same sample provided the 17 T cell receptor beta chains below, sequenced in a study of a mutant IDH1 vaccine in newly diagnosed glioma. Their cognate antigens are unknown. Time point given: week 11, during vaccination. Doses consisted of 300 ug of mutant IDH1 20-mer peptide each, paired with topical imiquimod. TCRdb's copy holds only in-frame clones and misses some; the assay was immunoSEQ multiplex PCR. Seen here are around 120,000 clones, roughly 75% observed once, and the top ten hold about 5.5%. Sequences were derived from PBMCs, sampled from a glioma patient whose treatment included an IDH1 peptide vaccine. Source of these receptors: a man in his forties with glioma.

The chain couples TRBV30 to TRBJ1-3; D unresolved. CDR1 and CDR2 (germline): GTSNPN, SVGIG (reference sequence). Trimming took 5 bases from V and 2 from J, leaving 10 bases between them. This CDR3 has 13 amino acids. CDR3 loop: CAWLVGPGNTIYF. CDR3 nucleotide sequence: TGTGCCTGGTTGGTCGGTCCTGGAAACACCATATATTTT.

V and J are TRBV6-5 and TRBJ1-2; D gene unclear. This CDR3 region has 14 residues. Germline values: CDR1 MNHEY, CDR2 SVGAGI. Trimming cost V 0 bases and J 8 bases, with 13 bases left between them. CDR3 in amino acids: CASSYSRSYGGYTF. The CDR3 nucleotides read TGTGCCAGCAGTTACTCGAGGTCCTACGGGGGCTACACCTTC.

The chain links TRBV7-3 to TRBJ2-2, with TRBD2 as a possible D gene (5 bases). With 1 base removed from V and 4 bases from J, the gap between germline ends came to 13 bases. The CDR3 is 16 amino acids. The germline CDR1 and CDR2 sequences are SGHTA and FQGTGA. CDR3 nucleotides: TGTGCCAGCAGCTTAATGGGAGTGGGCCTCACCGGGGAGCTGTTTTTT. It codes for CASSLMGVGLTGELFF.

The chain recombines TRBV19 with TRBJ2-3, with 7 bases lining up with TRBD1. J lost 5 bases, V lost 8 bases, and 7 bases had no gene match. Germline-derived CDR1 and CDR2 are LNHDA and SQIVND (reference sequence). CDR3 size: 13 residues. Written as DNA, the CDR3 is TGTGCCAGTCGAACAGGGGATAGAGATACGCAGTATTTT. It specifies CASRTGDRDTQYF.

The CDR3 DNA is TGCAGCGTTGATTCGAGAACAGGGATTTATGATGGCTACACCTTC. Residues: CSVDSRTGIYDGYTF. The genes are TRBV29-1 and TRBJ1-2, with a possible D match to TRBD1 (6 bases). The CDR3 loop spans 15 amino acids. Trimming took off 3 bases at V and 6 bases at J, with 20 bases between the two ends. Germline-derived CDR1 and CDR2 are SQVTM and ANQGSEA.

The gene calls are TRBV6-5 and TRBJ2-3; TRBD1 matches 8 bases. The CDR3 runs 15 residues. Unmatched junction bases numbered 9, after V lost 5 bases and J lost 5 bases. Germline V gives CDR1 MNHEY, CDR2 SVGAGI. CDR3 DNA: TGTGCCAGCAGTCGGGGGACAGGTGGGGTAGATACGCAGTATTTT. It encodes CASSRGTGGVDTQYF.

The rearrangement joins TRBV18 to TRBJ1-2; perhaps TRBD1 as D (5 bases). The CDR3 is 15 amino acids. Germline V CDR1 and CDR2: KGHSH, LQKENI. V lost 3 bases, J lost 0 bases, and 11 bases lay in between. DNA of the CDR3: TGTGCCAGCTCACCGCAGGGACTAGCTAACTATGGCTACACCTTC. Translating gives CASSPQGLANYGYTF.

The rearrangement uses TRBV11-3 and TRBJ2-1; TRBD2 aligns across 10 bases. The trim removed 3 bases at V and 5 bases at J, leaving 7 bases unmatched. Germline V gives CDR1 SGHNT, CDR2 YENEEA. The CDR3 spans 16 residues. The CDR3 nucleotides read TGTGCCAGCAGCTTTAGCGGGGGGTACCCCAACAATGAGCAGTTCTTC. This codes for CASSFSGGYPNNEQFF.

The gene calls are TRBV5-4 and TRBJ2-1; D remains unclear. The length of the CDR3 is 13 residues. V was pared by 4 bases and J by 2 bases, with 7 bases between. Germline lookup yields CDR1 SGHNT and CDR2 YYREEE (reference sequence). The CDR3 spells CASSLGTYNEQFF. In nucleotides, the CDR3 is TGTGCCAGCAGCCTGGGTACCTACAATGAGCAGTTCTTC.

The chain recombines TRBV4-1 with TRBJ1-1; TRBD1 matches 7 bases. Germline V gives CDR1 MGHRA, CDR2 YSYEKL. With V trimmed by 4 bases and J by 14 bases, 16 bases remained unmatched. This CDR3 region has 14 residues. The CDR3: CASSRVGASAGGFF. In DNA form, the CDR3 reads TGCGCCAGCAGCCGTGTAGGGGCGTCGGCAGGGGGGTTCTTT.

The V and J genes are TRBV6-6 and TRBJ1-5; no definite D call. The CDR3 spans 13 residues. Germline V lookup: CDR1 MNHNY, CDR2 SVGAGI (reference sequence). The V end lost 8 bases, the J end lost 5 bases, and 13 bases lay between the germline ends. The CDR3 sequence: CASQKGRDQPQHF. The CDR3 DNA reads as TGTGCCAGCCAAAAGGGTCGGGATCAGCCCCAGCATTTT.

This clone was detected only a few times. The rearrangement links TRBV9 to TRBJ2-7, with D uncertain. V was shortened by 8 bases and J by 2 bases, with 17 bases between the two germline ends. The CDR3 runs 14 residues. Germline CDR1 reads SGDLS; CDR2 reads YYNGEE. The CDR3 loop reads CARRLRRETYEQYF. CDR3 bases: TGTGCCAGGAGACTGCGCCGCGAGACCTACGAGCAGTACTTC.

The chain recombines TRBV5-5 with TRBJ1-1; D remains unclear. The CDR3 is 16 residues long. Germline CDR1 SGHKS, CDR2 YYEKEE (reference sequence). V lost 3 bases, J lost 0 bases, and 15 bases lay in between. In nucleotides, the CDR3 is TGTGCCAGCAGCTCGGATCCGGTAACACTGAACACTGAAGCTTTCTTT. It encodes CASSSDPVTLNTEAFF.

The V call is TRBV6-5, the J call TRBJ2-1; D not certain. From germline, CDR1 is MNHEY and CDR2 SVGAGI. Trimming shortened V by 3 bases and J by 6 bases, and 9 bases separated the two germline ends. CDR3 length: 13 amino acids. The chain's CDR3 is CASSYPPSNEQFF. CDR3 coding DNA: TGTGCCAGCAGTTATCCCCCAAGCAATGAGCAGTTCTTC.

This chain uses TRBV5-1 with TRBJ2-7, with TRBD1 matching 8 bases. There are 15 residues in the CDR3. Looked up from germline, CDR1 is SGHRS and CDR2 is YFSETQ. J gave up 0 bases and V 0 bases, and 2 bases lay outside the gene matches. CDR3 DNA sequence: TGCGCCAGCAGCTTGGCCGGGACAGGCTCCTACGAGCAGTACTTC. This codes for CASSLAGTGSYEQYF.

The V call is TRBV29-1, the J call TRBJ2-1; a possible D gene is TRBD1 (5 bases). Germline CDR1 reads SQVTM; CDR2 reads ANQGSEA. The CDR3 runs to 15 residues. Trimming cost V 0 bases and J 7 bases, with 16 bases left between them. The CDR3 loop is CSVEDKDTVFNEQFF. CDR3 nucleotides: TGCAGCGTTGAAGATAAGGACACCGTATTTAATGAGCAGTTCTTC.

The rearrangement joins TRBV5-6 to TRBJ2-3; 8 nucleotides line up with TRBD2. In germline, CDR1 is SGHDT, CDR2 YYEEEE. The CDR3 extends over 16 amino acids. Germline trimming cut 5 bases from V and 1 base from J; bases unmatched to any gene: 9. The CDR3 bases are TGTGCCAGCAGAGAAGCGGGAGCGGGGGGCACAGATACGCAGTATTTT. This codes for CASREAGAGGTDTQYF.